The present T cell receptor (beta chain) was sequenced within a study of vaccination effects on CD4 cells after COVID-19 (dated by TCRdb to 2021 to 2024). About the full investigation: In the ViraFEST assay, PBMC were stimulated with viral peptide pools, and TCR sequencing was then used to find antigen-specific CD4+ T cell clonotypes based on their expansion. Samples were taken from three convalescent patients early (day +14) and late (day +241, +227, +161 respectively) after vaccination. Across the study, the median time from the second dose to post-vaccine sampling was 72 days (range 14 to 241). About 2.1 million PBMC per well were cultured in IMDM with about 4.8% human AB serum, 7.5 to 10 IU/ml IL-2 and gentamicin, plus 10 ug/ml peptides. SARS-CoV-2 spike-specific CD4+ TCR repertoires from before and after mRNA vaccination were compared in COVID-19 convalescent patients and in infection-naive vaccine recipients. Altogether, some 10 COVID-19 convalescent patients and a handful of SARS-CoV-2-naive healthy vaccine recipients made up the full study. Cultures from other donors in the study were sequenced using the Oncomine TCR Beta short-read assay on an Illumina iSeq 100. Summary of the overall study and its limitations: The study was limited by a small number of convalescent patients, and early post-infection timepoints were lacking. Both infection-induced and vaccine-induced clones contracted markedly at late post-vaccination timepoints, which is consistent with waning T cell responses. For convalescent patients, new clones induced by the vaccine made up most of the post-vaccine spike-reactive repertoire, and these new clones were largely distinct from the clones induced by infection.

After approximately eleven days of culture, CD4+ T cells were isolated with the EasySep CD4+ T cell isolation kit. Convalescent patients had PCR-confirmed SARS-CoV-2 infection between March and December 2020, before Alpha, Beta and Delta variants emerged in the United States. Each participant received two doses of an mRNA SARS-CoV-2 vaccine, either BNT162b2 or mRNA-1273. Half of the culture medium was replaced with fresh IL-2-containing medium on days 3 and 7. Unless noted otherwise, every peptide stimulation condition was cultured in triplicate wells. Using Ficoll-Paque Plus gradient centrifugation, PBMC were separated from whole blood and then either used fresh or cryopreserved at -140C. The QIAamp micro DNA kit was used to extract genomic DNA from the cultured CD4+ T cells. V is reduced by 3 bases and J by 7 bases, leaving a spacing of 9 bases between them. Including the terminal cysteine and phenylalanine, the CDR3 comprises 11 residues. Only the CDR3 DNA is retained, 33 bases long and in frame from the first base. CDR1 and CDR2 were assigned from the germline V gene (reference sequence) as GTSNPN and SVGIG.

A word on this clone: The target of this receptor is not known. No much larger clone is present one base from it, and per-base qualities are unavailable.

Library prep was done by the immunoSEQ multiplex PCR assay. TCR beta CDR3 sequencing was performed on DNA from the cultured, isolated CD4+ T cells. Per the source publication's procedure: Non-productive TCR sequences were discarded, and reads were trimmed to the CDR3 region, with only CDR3s of 7 or more amino acids retained. Antigen-specific clonotypes were identified with the MANAFEST web app by comparing expansion in peptide wells against reference cultures. Positive clones required FDR<0.05 expansion versus reference and all other wells, odds ratio above 5, and frequency above 0.1% in two replicate wells. A clonotype was defined as cross-reactive if the clonotype was significantly expanded both in SARS-CoV-2 spike wells and in at least one common cold coronavirus spike condition. Using the stringdist R package, CDR3 similarity was measured by Levenshtein distance, and unrooted trees were constructed with ape in R 3.6.1. The clones in this table, taken by TCRdb from immuneACCESS, are in-frame only. Not every clone is retained; where verified, under half of the shortfall comes from an unresolved V gene, and the cause of the rest is unknown. Clonal size and the V and J genes are those of that table, whereas D and trimming came from the DNA. The sample contains tens of thousands of clones, around 80% of them found a single time. The top ten clonotypes cover 3.6% of the sample.

Sequencing was performed on CD4+ T cells from PBMCs cultured without peptide, taken after COVID-19 vaccination. The chain is made from TRBV30 and TRBJ1-1; there is no confident call for the D gene. This TCR derives from a human donor who had a prior SARS-CoV-2 infection. The nucleotide sequence is given as TGTGCCTGGAGCTGGGGTGATGAAGCTTTCTTT. This codes for CAWSWGDEAFF.